These 6 T cell receptor beta chains were all obtained from the same sample, sequenced in a study of T cells after yellow fever vaccination. One entry per CDR3 protein, called by TCRdb with MiXCR from the 5' RACE reads. This table has approximately 600,000 distinct CDR3 sequences, roughly an eighth appearing once. Here the sequenced sample was PBMCs, taken on the day of the yellow fever booster vaccination. The receptors were gathered from a man aged 25-45 years who received the YFV17D yellow fever vaccine.

This clonotype has just one count. The chain uses TRBV20-1 and TRBJ2-1, with a tentative D call TRBD2 (6 bases). The ends were cut back, 6 bases at V and 6 bases at J, with 18 bases in the middle. Germline-derived CDR1 and CDR2 are DFQATT and SNEGSKA (reference sequence). This CDR3 has 14 amino acids. Here the CDR3 DNA reads TGCAGTGCGCGGAACGATTGGGAGGCCAATGAGCAGTTCTTC. It translates to CSARNDWEANEQFF.

The chain joins TRBV18 to TRBJ2-3; 11 nucleotides agree with TRBD2. The CDR3 sequence is 16 residues long. Losses at the gene ends were 4 bases for V and 5 bases for J; bases not matched to a gene: 8. Germline CDR1 KGHSH, CDR2 LQKENI. In DNA, the CDR3 is TGTGCCAGCTCACTACTGACTAGCGGGATGGGAGATACGCAGTATTTT. Its protein product is CASSLLTSGMGDTQYF.

A few counts support this clonotype. J is TRBJ2-1 and V is TRBV7-9, with TRBD2 matching 15 bases. The CDR3 is 17 amino acids. Germline V CDR1 and CDR2: SEHNR, FQNEAQ (reference sequence). The ends lost 5 bases at V and 5 bases at J; junction bases unmatched: 7. Here the CDR3 DNA reads TGTGCCAGCAGCGCGGGACTAGCGGGAGGCTATAACAATGAGCAGTTCTTC. Protein product: CASSAGLAGGYNNEQFF.

This clonotype appeared a few times. V and J are TRBV6-6 and TRBJ2-3; D is perhaps TRBD1 (6 bases). Germline-derived CDR1 and CDR2 are MNHNY and SVGAGI (reference sequence). The CDR3 extends over 13 amino acids. V was shortened by 9 bases and J by 5 bases, with 15 bases between the two germline ends. CDR3 sequence (DNA): TGTGCCAGTATACAGGGAGCCGGAGATACGCAGTATTTT. Translation: CASIQGAGDTQYF.

The chain links TRBV6-2 or TRBV6-3 to TRBJ2-7, with TRBD2 as a possible D gene (5 bases). The CDR3 sequence is 15 residues long. Germline V gives CDR1 MNHEY, CDR2 SVGEGT. V lost 2 bases and J lost 2, with 13 bases in between. The CDR3 nucleotides are TGTGCCAGCAGTTACCAGAAGCGGTCGACCTACGAGCAGTACTTC. This codes for CASSYQKRSTYEQYF.

The rearrangement uses TRBV28 and TRBJ2-3; D perhaps matches TRBD1 (6 bases). CDR1 MDHEN and CDR2 SYDVKM come from the germline V gene. The CDR3 is 12 amino acids. Trimming left V 7 bases short and J 11 bases short, with 16 bases between. CDR3 sequence (DNA): TGTGCCAGCACCGTCGGACAGCGGATGCAGTATTTT. It specifies CASTVGQRMQYF.